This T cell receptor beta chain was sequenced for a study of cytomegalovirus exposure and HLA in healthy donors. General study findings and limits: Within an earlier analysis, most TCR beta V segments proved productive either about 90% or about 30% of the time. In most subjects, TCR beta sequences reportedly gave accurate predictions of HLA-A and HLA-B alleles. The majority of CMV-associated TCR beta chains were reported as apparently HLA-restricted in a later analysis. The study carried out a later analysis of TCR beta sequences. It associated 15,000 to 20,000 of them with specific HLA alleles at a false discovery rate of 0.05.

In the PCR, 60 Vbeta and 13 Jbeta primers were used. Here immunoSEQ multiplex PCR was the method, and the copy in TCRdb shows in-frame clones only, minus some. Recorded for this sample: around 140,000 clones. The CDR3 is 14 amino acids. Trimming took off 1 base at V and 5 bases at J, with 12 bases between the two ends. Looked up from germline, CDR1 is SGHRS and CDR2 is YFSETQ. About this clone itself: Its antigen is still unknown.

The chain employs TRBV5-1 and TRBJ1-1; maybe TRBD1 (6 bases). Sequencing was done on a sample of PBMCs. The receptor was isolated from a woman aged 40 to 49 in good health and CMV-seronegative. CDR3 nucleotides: TGCGCCAGCAGCTTGCAGGGGACGGTAACTGAAGCTTTCTTT. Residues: CASSLQGTVTEAFF.